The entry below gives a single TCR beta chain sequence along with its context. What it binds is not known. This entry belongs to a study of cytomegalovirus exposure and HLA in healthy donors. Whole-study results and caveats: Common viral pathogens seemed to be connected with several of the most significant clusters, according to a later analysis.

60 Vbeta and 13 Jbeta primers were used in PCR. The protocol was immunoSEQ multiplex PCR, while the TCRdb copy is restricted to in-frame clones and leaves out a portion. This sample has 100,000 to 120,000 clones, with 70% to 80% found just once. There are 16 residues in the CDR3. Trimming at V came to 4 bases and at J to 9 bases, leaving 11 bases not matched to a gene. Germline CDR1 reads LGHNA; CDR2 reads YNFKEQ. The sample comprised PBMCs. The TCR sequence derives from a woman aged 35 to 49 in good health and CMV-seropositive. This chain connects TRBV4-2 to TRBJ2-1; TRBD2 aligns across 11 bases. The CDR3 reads CASSLLTSGRGGEQFF. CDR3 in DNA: TGTGCCAGCAGCCTGCTCACTAGCGGGAGAGGGGGTGAGCAGTTCTTC.